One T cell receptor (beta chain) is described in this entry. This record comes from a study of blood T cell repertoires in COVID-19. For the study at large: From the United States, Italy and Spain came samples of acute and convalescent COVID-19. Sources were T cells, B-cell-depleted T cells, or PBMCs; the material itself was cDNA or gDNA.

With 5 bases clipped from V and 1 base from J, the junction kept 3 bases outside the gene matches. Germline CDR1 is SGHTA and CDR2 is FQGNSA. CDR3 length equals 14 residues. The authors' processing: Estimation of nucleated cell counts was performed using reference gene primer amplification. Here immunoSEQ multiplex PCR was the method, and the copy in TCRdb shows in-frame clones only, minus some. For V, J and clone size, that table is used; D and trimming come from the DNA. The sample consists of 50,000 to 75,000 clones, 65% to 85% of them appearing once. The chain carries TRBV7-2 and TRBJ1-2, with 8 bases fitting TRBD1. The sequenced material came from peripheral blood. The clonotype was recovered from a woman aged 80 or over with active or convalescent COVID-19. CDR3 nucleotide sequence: TGTGCCAGCAGCGCCGGACAGGGTAACTATGGCTACACCTTC. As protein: CASSAGQGNYGYTF. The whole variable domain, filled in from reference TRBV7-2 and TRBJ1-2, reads GAGVSQSPSNKVTEKGKDVELRCDPISGHTALYWYRQSLGQGLEFLIYFQGNSAPDKSGLPSDRFSAERTGGSVSTLTIQRTQQEDSAVYLCASSAGQGNYGYTFGSGTRLTVV.